These 31 T cell receptor beta chains originate from one sample sequenced in a study of blood T cells in healthy people across ages. A second PCR of roughly 7 to 11 cycles used a sample-barcoded 5' primer and a J-beta primer mix. TCRdb fed the 5' RACE reads into MiXCR, producing one record per CDR3 protein. The sample carries about 730,000 distinct CDR3 sequences, roughly 47% recorded once. Sequenced: blood. These receptors were taken from a woman aged 55-69 years in good health.

V and J are TRBV24-1 and TRBJ2-1, with D perhaps TRBD2 (5 bases). Germline loops: CDR1 KGHDR, CDR2 SFDVKD. The V and J ends lost 3 bases and 1 base respectively, with 12 bases between them. The CDR3 spans 16 residues. CDR3 protein: CATSDSSVFSYNEQFF. CDR3 coding DNA: TGTGCCACCAGTGATAGTAGCGTATTTTCCTACAATGAGCAGTTCTTC.

This clonotype was observed at least ten times. The V and J genes are TRBV7-8 and TRBJ1-2; the D is unclear. This CDR3 is built from 14 residues. The germline CDR1 and CDR2 sequences are SGHVS and FQNEAQ. The germline V and J ends were trimmed by 5 bases and 2 bases, with 12 bases remaining between them. CDR3 sequence: CASSPSRVNYGYTF. CDR3 DNA sequence: TGTGCCAGCAGCCCTTCAAGGGTAAACTATGGCTACACCTTC.

This chain connects TRBV5-1 to TRBJ2-1, with 7 bases aligning to TRBD2. The CDR3 has 16 amino acids. V dropped 0 bases and J dropped 4; count of bases not matched to a gene: 7. Looked up from germline, CDR1 is SGHRS and CDR2 is YFSETQ. The CDR3 reads CASSLVPSGRYNEQFF. CDR3 sequence (DNA): TGCGCCAGCAGCTTGGTACCTAGCGGAAGGTACAATGAGCAGTTCTTC.

The CDR3 here is CASRWTGFEQYF. In nucleotides, the CDR3 is TGTGCCAGCAGGTGGACAGGATTCGAGCAGTACTTC. V and J are TRBV2 and TRBJ2-7, with TRBD1 matching 7 bases. The junction had 5 bases not matched to a gene; V was cut back by 6 bases and J by 6 bases. The CDR3 extends over 12 amino acids. Germline CDR1 reads SNHLY; CDR2 reads FYNNEI.

V is TRBV4-1 and J is TRBJ2-5; D might be TRBD1 (6 bases). Trimming took off 4 bases at V and 11 bases at J, with 20 bases between the two ends. Germline V gene sequence: CDR1 MGHRA, CDR2 YSYEKL. The CDR3 is 14 amino acids. CDR3: CASSRETGDNEQYF. The CDR3 nucleotides are TGCGCCAGCAGCCGAGAGACAGGCGACAATGAGCAGTACTTC.

Only one count was recorded for this clonotype. The junction departs from germline at one end; a sequencing error may be responsible. In DNA form, the CDR3 reads TGTGCCAACAGTCCCCTTAGTGGGGGGCTGAACTACGAGCAGTACTTC. Translating gives CANSPLSGGLNYEQYF. The chain has TRBV28 and TRBJ2-7; D possibly matches TRBD1 or TRBD2 (6 bases each). Per the germline V gene, CDR1 is MDHEN and CDR2 is SYDVKM. CDR3 length equals 16 residues.

The chain couples TRBV6-2 or TRBV6-3 to TRBJ2-1, with TRBD2 matching 7 bases. CDR3 size: 17 residues. Looked up from germline, CDR1 is MNHEY and CDR2 is SVGEGT. The junction had 12 bases not matched to a gene; V was cut back by 3 bases and J by 4 bases. CDR3 loop: CASSYRAMAGDYNEQFF. Here the CDR3 DNA reads TGTGCCAGCAGTTATAGGGCAATGGCGGGAGATTACAATGAGCAGTTCTTC.

The chain uses TRBV12-3 or TRBV12-4 and TRBJ2-6; 9 bases align to TRBD2. This CDR3 contains 18 residues. V was clipped by 3 bases and J by 2 bases; unmatched bases: 8. The CDR3, as DNA: TGTGCCAGCAGTTTGCGGGGGGGCGCTGCGCCTGGGGCCAACGTCCTGACTTTC. Translating it yields CASSLRGGAAPGANVLTF.

J is TRBJ2-1 and V is TRBV30; perhaps TRBD1 as D (6 bases). CDR1 GTSNPN and CDR2 SVGIG come from the germline V gene (reference sequence). The CDR3 spans 14 residues. V lost 2 bases and J lost 15, with 23 bases in between. The CDR3: CAWSPQGNSGPRFF. DNA for the CDR3: TGTGCCTGGAGTCCACAGGGCAACTCGGGTCCACGGTTCTTC.

The genes are TRBV20-1 and TRBJ2-1, with D possibly TRBD1 on 5 matching bases. The CDR3 spans 17 residues. V gave up 1 base and J gave up 3 bases, with 19 bases separating them. Germline V gives CDR1 DFQATT, CDR2 SNEGSKA (reference sequence). Here the CDR3 reads CSARGTEGDWGYNEQFF. As DNA, the CDR3 is TGCAGTGCTAGAGGAACGGAAGGGGATTGGGGCTACAATGAGCAGTTCTTC.

By its share, this clonotype is large (0.1 to 1%). The chain couples TRBV11-2 to TRBJ2-2; D unresolved. V was shortened by 0 bases and J by 7 bases, with 12 bases between the two germline ends. From germline, CDR1 is SGHAT and CDR2 FQNNGV. This CDR3 spans 15 amino acids. The chain's CDR3 is CASSLDYYPGGELFF. For the CDR3, the DNA is TGTGCCAGCAGCTTAGATTACTATCCTGGCGGGGAGCTGTTTTTT. Combining the CDR3 with reference TRBV11-2 and TRBJ2-2 gives the whole variable domain EAGVAQSPRYKIIEKRQSVAFWCNPISGHATLYWYQQILGQGPKLLIQFQNNGVVDDSQLPKDRFSAERLKGVDSTLKIQPAKLEDSAVYLCASSLDYYPGGELFFGEGSRLTVL.

The V gene is TRBV6-2 or TRBV6-3, the J gene TRBJ2-3; 9 positions agree with TRBD2. The germline V gene has CDR1 MNHEY and CDR2 SVGEGT. V lost 11 bases to trimming and J lost 5 bases; unmatched junction nucleotides: 11. The CDR3 consists of 14 residues. CDR3 bases: TGTGCCGGACATAGCGGGAGTTTTCAAGATACGCAGTATTTT. Translating it yields CAGHSGSFQDTQYF.

V and J are TRBV6-2 or TRBV6-3 and TRBJ2-6; weak D call: TRBD1 (6 bases). Germline CDR1 MNHEY, CDR2 SVGEGT. The CDR3 consists of 14 residues. V lost 9 bases, J lost 2 bases, and 11 bases lay in between. The CDR3 nucleotides read TGTGCCAGTAACAGGGCGACTGGGGCCAACGTCCTGACTTTC. Translated: CASNRATGANVLTF.

As regards this clonotype: The junction departs from the called germline gene at one end, perhaps through a read error. The chain joins TRBV29-1 to TRBJ1-4; the D gene is possibly TRBD1 (5 bases). The CDR3 runs to 13 residues. Germline values: CDR1 SQVTM, CDR2 ANQGSEA. As DNA, the CDR3 is TGCGGCGTTACCGGGACGACTAATGAAAAACTGTTTTTT. Its translation: CGVTGTTNEKLFF.

This clonotype was found a few times. The rearrangement joins TRBV9 to TRBJ2-7, with TRBD2 matching over 11 bases. Losses at the gene ends were 3 bases for V and 3 bases for J; bases not matched to a gene: 14. The germline CDR1 and CDR2 sequences are SGDLS and YYNGEE. The CDR3 spans 18 residues. CDR3 sequence (DNA): TGTGCCAGCAGCGCTGGCGTGAGTAGCGGGGGGGTTAACTACGAGCAGTACTTC. Protein: CASSAGVSSGGVNYEQYF.

V usage is TRBV7-9 and J usage is TRBJ2-5; TRBD2 might be the D (5 bases). The germline V gene has CDR1 SEHNR and CDR2 FQNEAQ (reference sequence). The length of the CDR3 is 14 residues. V dropped 2 bases and J dropped 4 bases, with 11 bases sitting between them. In DNA, the CDR3 is TGTGCCAGCAGCTTACCACTCCGGGGAGAGACCCAGTACTTC. The encoded protein is CASSLPLRGETQYF.

This clonotype was seen a few times. The genes are TRBV2 and TRBJ1-5; TRBD1 matches 8 bases. The V gene end was trimmed by 5 bases and the J gene end by 4 bases; junction bases not matched to a gene: 7. CDR1 and CDR2 from the germline V gene are SNHLY and FYNNEI. The CDR3 is 15 residues long. CDR3: CASSLRTGLNQPQHF. CDR3 bases: TGTGCCAGCAGTTTACGGACAGGGTTGAATCAGCCCCAGCATTTT.

This clonotype has more than one count but fewer than ten. This sequence joins TRBV7-9 and TRBJ2-7; D unclear. The V gene's germline CDR1 is SEHNR and CDR2 FQNEAQ (reference sequence). V shed 6 bases and J shed 2 bases, with 11 bases lying between them. CDR3 size: 13 residues. CDR3 protein: CASSRRSAYEQYF. Written as DNA, the CDR3 is TGTGCCAGCAGTCGAAGGAGCGCCTACGAGCAGTACTTC.

The CDR3 reads CASSPDRGRNRKQYF. The CDR3 DNA reads TGTGCCAGCAGTCCGGACAGGGGGCGCAATAGGAAGCAGTACTTC. The chain links TRBV6-5 to TRBJ2-7; 11 bases agree with TRBD1. After removal of 5 bases from V and 8 bases from J, the junction contained 11 bases not matched to a gene. The CDR3 sequence is 15 residues long. Germline CDR1 and CDR2: MNHEY and SVGAGI.

The genes are TRBV20-1 and TRBJ2-1, with D uncertain. V was cut by 0 bases and J by 5 bases, with 17 bases left in between. The CDR3 has 16 amino acids. Germline CDR1 is DFQATT and CDR2 is SNEGSKA (reference sequence). The CDR3 DNA sequence: TGCAGTGCTAGAGATCACGCAGGAAGGAAAAACAATGAGCAGTTCTTC. Translating it yields CSARDHAGRKNNEQFF.

The J gene is TRBJ1-2, the V gene TRBV5-1; tentatively, D is TRBD1 (6 bases). The CDR3 covers 16 residues. In germline, CDR1 is SGHRS, CDR2 YFSETQ. V was shortened by 1 base and J by 3 bases, with 16 bases between the two germline ends. CDR3 coding DNA: TGCGCCAGCAGCTTGAGCCTCACACAGGGCGACTATGGCTACACCTTC. Its protein is CASSLSLTQGDYGYTF.

This clonotype was recorded only once. A read error may be the cause here, since a much bigger clone is one base away. The chain joins TRBV6-1 to TRBJ2-1; 10 nucleotides line up with TRBD1. Germline CDR1 MNHNS, CDR2 SASEGT. The CDR3 spans 17 residues. V lost 7 bases to trimming and J lost 3 bases; unmatched junction nucleotides: 12. The CDR3 region has the DNA TGTGCCAGCACCCAGACCAGAGGGGACAGGGGCTACAATGAGCAGTTCTTC. Its protein product is CASTQTRGDRGYNEQFF.

The chain combines TRBV5-1 with TRBJ2-7; D call uncertain. The CDR3 is 16 residues long. V was shortened by 0 bases and J by 1 base, with 14 bases between the two germline ends. Germline loops: CDR1 SGHRS, CDR2 YFSETQ. The CDR3 DNA follows: TGCGCCAGCAGCTTGGATACGGCCGGTCAATCCTACGAGCAGTACTTC. This encodes CASSLDTAGQSYEQYF.

There are a few counts of this clonotype. V is TRBV6-2 or TRBV6-3 and J is TRBJ2-6; D remains unclear. Germline lookup yields CDR1 MNHEY and CDR2 SVGEGT. With 5 bases removed from V and 4 bases from J, the gap between germline ends came to 9 bases. CDR3 size: 14 residues. CDR3 in DNA: TGTGCCAGCAGTACTTCCGCCGGGGCCAACGTCCTGACTTTC. Protein sequence: CASSTSAGANVLTF.

In its sample, this clonotype was seen once. The genes are TRBV4-3 and TRBJ2-5, with 7 bases lining up with TRBD2. The CDR3 is 17 amino acids. The germline V gene has CDR1 LGHNA and CDR2 YSLEER. Trimming took 0 bases from V and 11 from J; bases not matched to a gene: 18. The CDR3 protein is CASSQDMGLPSRHEQYF. The CDR3 DNA reads as TGCGCCAGCAGCCAAGATATGGGACTACCTTCTAGGCATGAGCAGTACTTC.

The V and J genes are TRBV10-1 and TRBJ2-3, with TRBD2 matching 8 bases. From germline, CDR1 is WNHNN and CDR2 SYGVQD (reference sequence). This CDR3 is built from 17 residues. V was pared by 0 bases and J by 1 base, with 6 bases of the junction left unmatched. CDR3 DNA: TGCGCCAGCAGTGAGTCTTTAGTGCGGGGGGGCACAGATACGCAGTATTTT. Translated: CASSESLVRGGTDTQYF.

The table lists this clonotype with a few counts. The J gene is TRBJ2-1, the V gene TRBV6-1, with 11 bases identical to TRBD2. J gave up 7 bases and V 5 bases, and 10 bases lay outside the gene matches. Looked up from germline, CDR1 is MNHNS and CDR2 is SASEGT. The CDR3 sequence is 16 residues long. As DNA, the CDR3 is TGTGCCAGCAGTCCCGGGAAGGTAGCGGGGGGGAATGAGCAGTTCTTC. It translates to CASSPGKVAGGNEQFF.

As to this clonotype: Compared with germline, one end of the junction differs, possibly owing to a read error. The chain combines TRBV7-2 with TRBJ2-7; 10 nucleotides line up with TRBD2. Germline V gene data show CDR1 as SGHTA and CDR2 as FQGNSA. The CDR3 covers 15 residues. The CDR3 sequence: CARSQGLALSYEQYF. DNA of the CDR3: TGTGCCCGCAGCCAGGGACTAGCGCTCTCCTACGAGCAGTACTTC.

This clonotype was found a few times. The gene calls are TRBV3-1 and TRBJ1-2; D perhaps matches TRBD1 (5 bases). This CDR3 is 17 amino acids long. Per germline, CDR1 LGHDT and CDR2 YNNKEL (reference sequence). The V and J ends lost 0 bases and 1 base respectively, with 15 bases between them. The CDR3 DNA reads as TGTGCCAGCAGCCAAGATCCCAGCGACAGCTTTAACTATGGCTACACCTTC. This translates into CASSQDPSDSFNYGYTF.

There are a few counts of this clonotype. Mismatch with germline at one junction end may stem from a read error. In DNA form, the CDR3 reads TGTGCCAGCAACCAAGTTCAGGGGACTGAAGCTTTCTTT. Protein: CASNQVQGTEAFF. The V call is TRBV3-1, the J call TRBJ1-1; D is possibly TRBD1 (6 bases). The germline CDR1 and CDR2 sequences are LGHDT and YNNKEL (reference sequence). The CDR3 has 13 residues.

The rearrangement joins TRBV18 to TRBJ1-4, with 7 bases that match TRBD1. V shed 2 bases and J 3 bases; nucleotides not matched to a gene: 3. CDR1 is KGHSH, CDR2 LQKENI, per germline. The CDR3 has 15 amino acids. The CDR3 loop reads CASSPRDSPNEKLFF. As DNA, the CDR3 is TGTGCCAGCTCACCAAGGGACAGCCCTAATGAAAAACTGTTTTTT.